Reported below is one T cell receptor (beta chain). Its antigen remains unknown. Germline V gives CDR1 SGHAT, CDR2 FQDESV (reference sequence). V shed 5 bases, J shed 5 bases, and the junction held 12 bases outside the gene matches. This CDR3 has 15 amino acids. The data are from a study of shared clonotypes between healthy human individuals. General observations from the study: Non-shared clonotypes were found to have lower generation probabilities than the clonotypes that were shared by all four of the sorted-subset donors. Among donors, clonotype sharing was expected to be affected by sequencing depth.

Method: immunoSEQ multiplex PCR; TCRdb's copy keeps in-frame clones and lacks some. The sample carries 900,000 to 1,200,000 clones, around three quarters recorded once. The TCR originated in a man aged 18-30 years in good health. Some clones in this sample may be carry-over from other donors' samples. The specimen sequenced was memory CD4+ T cells from PBMCs. Subset described: CD45RA-negative fraction. The genes are TRBV11-1 and TRBJ2-7; 7 bases map to TRBD1. This CDR3 reads CASSRTRDSFHEQYF. CDR3 sequence (DNA): TGTGCCAGCAGCCGAACCCGGGACAGTTTTCACGAGCAGTACTTC.